This passage covers 11 T cell receptor beta chains from one sample sequenced in a study of T cells in Graves' hyperthyroidism and ophthalmopathy. Regions amplified from RNA transcripts were the TCR beta CDR3 regions. TCR CDR3 regions were first amplified by RT-PCR with HTBI primers. TCRdb reprocessed the multiplex PCR reads via MiXCR and lists one record per CDR3 protein. The sample consists of around 440,000 distinct CDR3 sequences, about 15% of them appearing once. The sequenced material came from blood. These TCRs come from a woman between 18 and 29 years old with Graves' hyperthyroidism.

CDR3 DNA: TGCGCCAGCAGCCAAGTTTTTAGCGGGAGGTACAATGAGCAGTTCTTC. Its translation: CASSQVFSGRYNEQFF. This rearrangement joins TRBV4-1 to TRBJ2-1; TRBD2 matches 10 bases. V was clipped by 1 base and J by 4 bases; unmatched bases: 4. The V gene's germline CDR1 is MGHRA and CDR2 YSYEKL. CDR3 length equals 16 residues.

The chain carries TRBV7-8 and TRBJ1-1; D may be TRBD1 (6 bases). Looked up from germline, CDR1 is SGHVS and CDR2 is FQNEAQ. This CDR3 comprises 16 residues. V dropped 2 bases and J dropped 1 base, with 14 bases sitting between them. CDR3 protein: CASSLRGTNPNTEAFF. The CDR3 DNA sequence: TGTGCCAGCAGCTTAAGAGGGACAAACCCGAACACTGAAGCTTTCTTT.

Ten or more counts support this clonotype. The chain recombines TRBV7-9 with TRBJ1-6; D gene unclear. From germline, CDR1 is SEHNR and CDR2 FQNEAQ (reference sequence). The V end lost 1 base, the J end lost 6 bases, and 7 bases lay between the germline ends. The CDR3 has 14 amino acids. CDR3 nucleotides: TGTGCCAGCAGCTTAGGAGGGTTTAATTCACCCCTCCACTTT. This gives the protein CASSLGGFNSPLHF. Together with reference TRBV7-9 and TRBJ1-6, the CDR3 gives the full variable domain: DTGVSQNPRHKITKRGQNVTFRCDPISEHNRLYWYRQTLGQGPEFLTYFQNEAQLEKSRLLSDRFSAERPKGSFSTLEIQRTEQGDSAMYLCASSLGGFNSPLHFGNGTRLTVT.

This clonotype was counted many times. The V gene is TRBV2, the J gene TRBJ2-7; D call uncertain. V gave up 6 bases and J gave up 6 bases, with 12 bases separating them. CDR1 is SNHLY, CDR2 FYNNEI, per germline. The CDR3 runs to 12 residues. This CDR3 is CASSRMWSEQYF. The CDR3 coding sequence is TGTGCCAGCAGCCGAATGTGGAGCGAGCAGTACTTC.

The V call is TRBV4-1, the J call TRBJ2-7; 8 nucleotides match TRBD1. This CDR3 region has 16 residues. The V gene end was trimmed by 2 bases and the J gene end by 6 bases; junction bases not matched to a gene: 12. The germline gives CDR1 MGHRA, CDR2 YSYEKL. CDR3 region: CASSQYVARGPGEQYF. The DNA of the CDR3 is TGCGCCAGCAGCCAATACGTGGCCAGGGGGCCTGGCGAGCAGTACTTC.

This clonotype was picked up many times. V and J are TRBV9 and TRBJ2-2, with 12 bases lining up with TRBD2. The CDR3 has 17 residues. Germline trimming cut 4 bases from V and 6 bases from J; bases unmatched to any gene: 10. In germline, CDR1 is SGDLS, CDR2 YYNGEE. This CDR3 is CASSPRTSGAGAGELFF. The DNA of the CDR3 is TGTGCCAGCAGCCCCCGGACTAGCGGGGCTGGGGCCGGGGAGCTGTTTTTT.

The V call is TRBV6-1, the J call TRBJ1-6; D ambiguous. Trimming left V 3 bases short and J 7 bases short, with 7 bases between. Germline V lookup: CDR1 MNHNS, CDR2 SASEGT. The CDR3 has 13 residues. DNA of the CDR3: TGTGCCAGCAGTGATTTCCTAAATTCACCCCTCCACTTT. Its protein product is CASSDFLNSPLHF.

This clonotype showed up many times. CDR3 DNA sequence: TGCAGCGTCGCGACAGGGGATAACTATGGCTACACCTTC. This codes for CSVATGDNYGYTF. This chain joins TRBV29-1 and TRBJ1-2; 8 bases fit TRBD1. J was trimmed by 1 base and V by 6 bases; bases with no gene match: 4. Germline V gene lookup returns CDR1 SQVTM and CDR2 ANQGSEA. This CDR3 has 13 residues.

Only a few counts were recorded for this clonotype. The chain combines TRBV12-3 or TRBV12-4 with TRBJ2-1; the match to TRBD2 covers 9 bases. There are 16 residues in the CDR3. The trim removed 5 bases at V and 4 bases at J, leaving 9 bases unmatched. The CDR3 sequence: CASSISRTSVYNEQFF. CDR3 nucleotide sequence: TGTGCCAGCAGTATATCCCGGACTAGCGTATACAATGAGCAGTTCTTC.

J is TRBJ1-2 and V is TRBV28; the D gene is possibly TRBD1 (5 bases). The CDR3 totals 15 residues. Trimming left V 6 bases short and J 5 bases short, with 19 bases between. Germline V gene lookup returns CDR1 MDHEN and CDR2 SYDVKM. DNA for the CDR3: TGTGCCAGCAGGTCCGAAGCCGGGGGATTGTATGGCTACACCTTC. Its translation: CASRSEAGGLYGYTF.

This clonotype appeared many times. The chain couples TRBV27 to TRBJ2-7; 7 nucleotides agree with TRBD2. From germline, CDR1 is MNHEY and CDR2 SMNVEV (reference sequence). The CDR3 totals 14 residues. The J segment lost 4 bases and the V segment lost 6 bases, leaving 9 bases of the junction unmatched. The CDR3 DNA reads as TGTGCCAGCAGCCCCCGTTCGGGGGGATACGAGCAGTACTTC. This translates into CASSPRSGGYEQYF.